This TCR beta chain came from a study of T cell responses to AZD1222 COVID-19 vaccine. The CDR3 length is 13 residues. Trimming removed 4 bases at V and 7 bases at J, with 11 bases between. Germline V gene sequence: CDR1 GTSNPN, CDR2 SVGIG (reference sequence). Clones were read by immunoSEQ multiplex PCR, and TCRdb kept only the in-frame ones, dropping some. Seen here are about 130,000 clones, approximately 91% observed once, and the top ten hold around 1%. This specimen consisted of peripheral blood, obtained 28 days after the second AZD1222 dose. V gene TRBV30 combines with J gene TRBJ1-6, with D maybe TRBD1 (5 bases). This receptor was obtained from an adult who received the AZD1222 COVID-19 vaccine. The CDR3 loop reads CAWNDGHNSPLHF. In DNA form, the CDR3 reads TGTGCCTGGAACGACGGACACAATTCACCCCTCCACTTT.